This T cell receptor beta chain was profiled in a study of blood T cell repertoires in COVID-19 (dated by TCRdb to 2019 to 2021). For the wider study: Samples from collaborators originated in the United States, Italy and Spain and spanned both the acute and convalescent phases of COVID-19. The prospective study material was composed of cDNA or gDNA derived from T cells, B-cell-depleted T cells, or PBMCs. Where available, HLA class I and class II types were obtained from metadata supplied by the sample provider rather than from assay-based typing. The dataset comprised deeply sampled blood TCRbeta repertoires from subjects exposed to, actively infected with, or recovered from COVID-19. Sample metadata almost always included a de-identified subject ID, COVID-19 status, age in years and sex. The repertoires were released in a freely available public database meant as a resource for research on the immune response to SARS-CoV-2. Samples came from the ongoing ImmuneRACE study (first 160 participants) plus 1,254 subjects from 6 global collaborators.

TCRbeta CDR3 regions were amplified from genomic DNA using the immunoSEQ Assay, a bias-controlled multiplex PCR. The original pipeline was this. Nucleated cell counts per sample were estimated from amplification of reference gene primers within the assay. To quantify the absolute abundance of each unique TCRbeta CDR3 rearrangement, sequence reads were collapsed and filtered. Productive Simpson clonality was computed per sample as the square root of Simpson's diversity index over productive rearrangements. TCRdb's version of the immuneACCESS table is confined to in-frame rearrangements and falls short of the full clone set. An unresolved V gene accounts for under half of the shortfall where checked; the remainder is of unknown origin. That table is the source of V, J and clone size, and D and trimming were worked out from the DNA. In this sample the table shows 200,000 or so clones, nearly 90% of which occur a single time. 6.2% of the sample lies in the top ten.

Another Seattle source contributed samples from volunteer blood donors who had recovered from COVID-19. Collaborating institutions collected whole blood in K2EDTA tubes following their own protocols. Collaborator samples were shipped for TCRbeta analysis as frozen whole blood, isolated PBMCs, or DNA extracted from either sample type. What the authors observed across the whole study: Clinical and demographic metadata were provided uncurated, with the amount varying by source and participant.

The CDR3, cysteine through phenylalanine, is 14 amino acids long. The CDR3 DNA has 42 bases and is translated from base 1. Trimming removed 2 bases from V and 5 bases from J, leaving 15 bases between the germline ends. From a lookup of the germline V gene (reference sequence), CDR1 and CDR2 are GTSNPN and SVGIG. This clone was seen only once. Its antigen target is currently unknown. No base qualities exist here, and no much larger clone lies one base off it. The rearranged segments are TRBV30 and TRBJ1-1; a confident D gene designation cannot be given. This clonotype originated in a woman aged 40-49 years who had recovered from COVID-19. Specimen: peripheral blood. In nucleotide form, the sequence is TGTGCCTGGAGTATCCCCTTGATGAGGACTGAAGCTTTCTTT. Its coded protein is CAWSIPLMRTEAFF. The CDR3 plus the reference TRBV30 and TRBJ1-1 genes for the other parts give the full variable domain: SQTIHQWPATLVQPVGSPLSLECTVEGTSNPNLYWYRQAAGRGLQLLFYSVGIGQISSEVPQNLSASRPQDRQFILSSKKLLLSDSGFYLCAWSIPLMRTEAFFGQGTRLTVV.